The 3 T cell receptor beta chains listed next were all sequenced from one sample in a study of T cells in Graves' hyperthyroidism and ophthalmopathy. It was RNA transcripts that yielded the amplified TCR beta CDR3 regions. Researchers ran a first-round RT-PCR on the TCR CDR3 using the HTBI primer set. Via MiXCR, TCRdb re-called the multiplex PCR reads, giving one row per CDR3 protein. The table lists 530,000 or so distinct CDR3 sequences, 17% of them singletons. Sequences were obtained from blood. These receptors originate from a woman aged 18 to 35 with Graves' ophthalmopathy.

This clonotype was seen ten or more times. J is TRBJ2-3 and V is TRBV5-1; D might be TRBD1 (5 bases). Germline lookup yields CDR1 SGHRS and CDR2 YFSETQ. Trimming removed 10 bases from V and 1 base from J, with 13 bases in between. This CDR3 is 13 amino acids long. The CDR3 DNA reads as TGCGCCGCAAAAAAAGGGGGCACAGATACGCAGTATTTT. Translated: CAAKKGGTDTQYF.

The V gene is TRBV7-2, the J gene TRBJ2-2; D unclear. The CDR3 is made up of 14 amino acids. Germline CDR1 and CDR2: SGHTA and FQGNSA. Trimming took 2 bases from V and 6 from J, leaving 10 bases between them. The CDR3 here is CASSLLKVSGELFF. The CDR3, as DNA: TGTGCCAGCAGCTTATTGAAGGTCTCCGGGGAGCTGTTTTTT.

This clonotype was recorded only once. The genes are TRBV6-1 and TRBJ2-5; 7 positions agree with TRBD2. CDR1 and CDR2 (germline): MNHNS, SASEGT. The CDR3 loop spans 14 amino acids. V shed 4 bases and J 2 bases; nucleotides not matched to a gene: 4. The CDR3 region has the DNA TGTGCCAGCAGTGCGGGGGGAGTTCAAGAGACCCAGTACTTC. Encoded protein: CASSAGGVQETQYF.